This entry lists 4 T cell receptor beta chains sequenced from one sample in a study of blood T cell repertoires in COVID-19. Sequenced by immunoSEQ multiplex PCR; TCRdb stores in-frame clones only, minus some. The sample includes 250,000 to 300,000 clones, 85% to 90% of them seen just once. The source material was peripheral blood. These TCRs come from a man between 18 and 29 years old with active or convalescent COVID-19.

With respect to this clone: One junction end disagrees with the germline gene, perhaps due to a read error. The chain recombines TRBV20-1 with TRBJ2-7; D possibly corresponds to TRBD1 (5 bases). The germline V gene encodes CDR1 DFQATT and CDR2 SNEGSKA (reference sequence). The CDR3 runs to 11 residues. The CDR3 DNA reads as TGCAGCGCTAAGGGGTTGTACGAGCAGTACTTC. Protein sequence: CSAKGLYEQYF.

The chain is built from TRBV6-1 and TRBJ1-2, with D perhaps matching TRBD1 (5 bases). Trimming pared 0 bases from V and 7 bases from J, leaving 15 bases between. Germline V lookup: CDR1 MNHNS, CDR2 SASEGT. The CDR3 runs 15 residues. The CDR3, as DNA: TGTGCCAGCAGTGAAGCGTGGCAGGGTCCATCTGGCTACACCTTC. Its protein is CASSEAWQGPSGYTF.

This chain uses TRBV2 with TRBJ1-3, with a weak D call TRBD1 (5 bases). This CDR3 comprises 13 residues. With 10 bases removed from V and 5 bases from J, the gap between germline ends came to 15 bases. Germline CDR1 SNHLY, CDR2 FYNNEI. The CDR3 reads CATTVGRRNTIYF. Written as DNA, the CDR3 is TGTGCCACTACTGTGGGGCGGCGAAACACCATATATTTT.

The chain links TRBV27 to TRBJ1-5; maybe TRBD1 (6 bases). In germline, CDR1 is MNHEY, CDR2 SMNVEV (reference sequence). Trimming shortened V by 5 bases and J by 4 bases, and 15 bases separated the two germline ends. The CDR3 spans 15 residues. In DNA form, the CDR3 reads TGTGCCAGCAGTCCACGGGACACGATAAATCAGCCCCAGCATTTT. It is translated as CASSPRDTINQPQHF.